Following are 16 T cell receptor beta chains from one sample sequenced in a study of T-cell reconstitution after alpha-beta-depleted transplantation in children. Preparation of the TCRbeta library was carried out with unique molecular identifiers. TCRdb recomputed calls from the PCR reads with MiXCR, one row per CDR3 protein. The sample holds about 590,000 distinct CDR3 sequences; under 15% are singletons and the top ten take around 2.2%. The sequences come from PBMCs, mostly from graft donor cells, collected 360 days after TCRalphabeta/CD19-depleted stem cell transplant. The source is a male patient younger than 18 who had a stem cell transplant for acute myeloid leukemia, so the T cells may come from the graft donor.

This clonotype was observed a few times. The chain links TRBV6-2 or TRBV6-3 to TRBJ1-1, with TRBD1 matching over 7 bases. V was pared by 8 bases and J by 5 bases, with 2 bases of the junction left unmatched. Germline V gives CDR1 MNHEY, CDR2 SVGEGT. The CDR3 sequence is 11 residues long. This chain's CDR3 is CASQGGTEAFF. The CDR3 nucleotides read TGTGCCAGCCAGGGGGGGACTGAAGCTTTCTTT.

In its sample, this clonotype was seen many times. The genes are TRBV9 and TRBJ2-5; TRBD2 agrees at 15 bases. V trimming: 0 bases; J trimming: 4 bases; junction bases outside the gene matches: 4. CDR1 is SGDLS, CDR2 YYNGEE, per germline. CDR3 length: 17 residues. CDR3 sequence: CASSVGGLAGGGETQYF. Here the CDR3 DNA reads TGTGCCAGCAGCGTAGGGGGACTAGCGGGAGGAGGAGAGACCCAGTACTTC.

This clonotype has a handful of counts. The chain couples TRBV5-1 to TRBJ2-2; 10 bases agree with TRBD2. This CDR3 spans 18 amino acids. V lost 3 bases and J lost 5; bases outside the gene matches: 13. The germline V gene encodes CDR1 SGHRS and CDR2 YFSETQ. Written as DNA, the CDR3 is TGCGCCAGCAGCTCGATGAAGCTAGCGGGAGTGGGGACCGGGGAGCTGTTTTTT. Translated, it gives CASSSMKLAGVGTGELFF.

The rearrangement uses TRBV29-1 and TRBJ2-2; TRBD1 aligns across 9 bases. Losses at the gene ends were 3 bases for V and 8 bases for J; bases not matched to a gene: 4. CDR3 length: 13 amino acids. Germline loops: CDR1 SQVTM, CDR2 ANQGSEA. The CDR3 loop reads CSVDPTGGGELFF. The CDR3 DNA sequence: TGCAGCGTTGACCCGACAGGGGGGGGGGAGCTGTTTTTT.

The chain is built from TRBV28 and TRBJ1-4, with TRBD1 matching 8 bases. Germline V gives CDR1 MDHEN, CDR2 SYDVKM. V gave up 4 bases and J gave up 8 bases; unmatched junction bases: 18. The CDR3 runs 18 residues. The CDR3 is CASSSDRVLWGDLEKLFF. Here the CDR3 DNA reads TGTGCCAGCAGTTCGGACAGGGTACTATGGGGGGATTTGGAAAAACTGTTTTTT.

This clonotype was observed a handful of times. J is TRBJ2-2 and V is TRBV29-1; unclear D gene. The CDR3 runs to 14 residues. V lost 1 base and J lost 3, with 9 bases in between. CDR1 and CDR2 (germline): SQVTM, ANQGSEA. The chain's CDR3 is CSVEVSPYTGELFF. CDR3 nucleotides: TGCAGCGTTGAAGTTTCCCCGTACACCGGGGAGCTGTTTTTT.

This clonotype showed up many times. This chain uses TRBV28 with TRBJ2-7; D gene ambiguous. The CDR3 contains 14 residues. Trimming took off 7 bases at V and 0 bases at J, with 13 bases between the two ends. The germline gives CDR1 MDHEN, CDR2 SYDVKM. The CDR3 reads CASKRKVYSYEQYF. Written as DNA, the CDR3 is TGTGCCAGCAAACGAAAGGTGTACTCCTACGAGCAGTACTTC.

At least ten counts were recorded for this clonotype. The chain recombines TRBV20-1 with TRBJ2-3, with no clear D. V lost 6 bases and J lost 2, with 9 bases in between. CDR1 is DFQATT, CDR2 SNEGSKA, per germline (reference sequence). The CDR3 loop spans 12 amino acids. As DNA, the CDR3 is TGCAGTGCCTCACCTTTCACAGATACGCAGTATTTT. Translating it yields CSASPFTDTQYF.

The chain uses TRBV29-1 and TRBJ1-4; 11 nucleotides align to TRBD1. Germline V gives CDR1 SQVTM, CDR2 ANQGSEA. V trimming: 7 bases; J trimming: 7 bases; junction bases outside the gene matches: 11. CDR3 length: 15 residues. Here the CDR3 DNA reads TGCAGCGCCGGGACAGGGGGTTCAGTGGGTGAAAAACTGTTTTTT. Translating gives CSAGTGGSVGEKLFF.

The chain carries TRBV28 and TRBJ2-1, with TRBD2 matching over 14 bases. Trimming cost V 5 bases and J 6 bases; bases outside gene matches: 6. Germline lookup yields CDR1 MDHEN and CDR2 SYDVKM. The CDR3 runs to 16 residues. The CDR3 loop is CASSRTSGRFLNEQFF. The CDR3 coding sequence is TGTGCCAGCAGTCGGACTAGCGGGAGGTTTCTCAATGAGCAGTTCTTC.

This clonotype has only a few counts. CDR3 nucleotide sequence: TGCGCCAGCAGCCCCCGGACTAGCGGCAATGAGCAGTTCTTC. It yields the protein CASSPRTSGNEQFF. The chain recombines TRBV4-3 with TRBJ2-1; 10 bases match TRBD2. The germline CDR1 and CDR2 sequences are LGHNA and YSLEER. The CDR3 is made up of 14 amino acids. The V and J ends lost 4 bases and 6 bases, in that order; junction bases with no gene match: 3.

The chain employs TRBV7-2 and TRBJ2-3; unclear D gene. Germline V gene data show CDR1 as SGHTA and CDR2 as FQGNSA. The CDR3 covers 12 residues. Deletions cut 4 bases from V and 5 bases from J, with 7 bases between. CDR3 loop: CASSSSVDTQYF. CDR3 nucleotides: TGTGCCAGCAGCTCGTCCGTAGATACGCAGTATTTT.

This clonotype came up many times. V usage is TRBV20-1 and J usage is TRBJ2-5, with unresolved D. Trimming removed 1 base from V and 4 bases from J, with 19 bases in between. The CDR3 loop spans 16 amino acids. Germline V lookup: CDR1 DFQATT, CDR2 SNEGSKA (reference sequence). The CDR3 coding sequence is TGCAGTGCTAGAGGAGGACCAGGCGGCACAAGAGAGACCCAGTACTTC. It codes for CSARGGPGGTRETQYF.

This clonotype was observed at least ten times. CDR3: CASVPGTGEYEQYF. CDR3 coding DNA: TGTGCCAGCGTTCCCGGGACAGGGGAATACGAGCAGTACTTC. The V and J genes are TRBV28 and TRBJ2-7, with 10 bases matching TRBD1. Trimming cost V 8 bases and J 4 bases; bases outside gene matches: 8. The CDR3 loop spans 14 amino acids. Per the germline V gene, CDR1 is MDHEN and CDR2 is SYDVKM.

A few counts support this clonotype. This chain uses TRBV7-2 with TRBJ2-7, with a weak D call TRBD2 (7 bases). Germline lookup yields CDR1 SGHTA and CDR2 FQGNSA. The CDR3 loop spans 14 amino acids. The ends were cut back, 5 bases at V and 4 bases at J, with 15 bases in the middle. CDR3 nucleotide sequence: TGTGCCAGCAGCCTCACGGGGGGCGAGTACGAGCAGTACTTC. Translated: CASSLTGGEYEQYF.

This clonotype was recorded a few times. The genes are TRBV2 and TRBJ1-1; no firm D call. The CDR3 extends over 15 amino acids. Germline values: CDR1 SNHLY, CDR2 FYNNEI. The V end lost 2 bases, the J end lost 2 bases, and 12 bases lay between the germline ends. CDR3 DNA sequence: TGTGCCAGCAGTGAATTGCTGGTCCCCAACACTGAAGCTTTCTTT. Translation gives CASSELLVPNTEAFF.